The source of this T cell receptor (beta chain) is a study of tumor-infiltrating lymphocytes in localized non-small cell lung cancer. The protocol was immunoSEQ multiplex PCR, while the TCRdb copy is restricted to in-frame clones and leaves out a portion. The profile covers several thousand clones, with roughly 74% appearing a single time and around 12% taken by the ten largest. V lost 8 bases to trimming and J lost 0 bases, with 12 bases between them. From germline, CDR1 is MDHEN and CDR2 SYDVKM. The CDR3 extends over 14 amino acids. Sequenced sample: lung tumor tissue. The chain links TRBV28 to TRBJ2-3; a weak D match, TRBD1 (7 bases). The sequence came from a human donor with non-small cell lung cancer. CDR3 nucleotide sequence: TGTGCCAGCCAGGGGGGTACTAGCACAGATACGCAGTATTTT. This translates into CASQGGTSTDTQYF.